Listed here are 2 T cell receptor beta chains from one sample, sequenced in a study of T cell responses to AZD1222 COVID-19 vaccine. TCRdb's table, derived via immunoSEQ multiplex PCR, lists solely in-frame clones and lacks some. Of over 140,000 clones in the sample, 80% to 95% were seen once. The sample here was peripheral blood, taken on day 0 of AZD1222 vaccination. These receptors were taken from an adult in good health.

The rearrangement links TRBV5-1 to TRBJ1-6; D is perhaps TRBD1 (6 bases). The V gene's germline CDR1 is SGHRS and CDR2 YFSETQ. This CDR3 region has 15 residues. V shed 4 bases and J shed 9 bases, with 17 bases lying between them. This CDR3 reads CASSRTTGSSSPLHF. CDR3 nucleotides: TGCGCCAGCAGCCGAACAACAGGGTCTAGTTCACCCCTCCACTTT.

The V gene is TRBV2, the J gene TRBJ1-4, with TRBD1 matching 7 bases. Germline lookup yields CDR1 SNHLY and CDR2 FYNNEI. V gave up 5 bases and J gave up 4 bases; unmatched junction bases: 4. The CDR3 is made up of 14 amino acids. CDR3 DNA sequence: TGTGCCAGCAGTTTGGGACAGAGTAATGAAAAACTGTTTTTT. Protein: CASSLGQSNEKLFF.